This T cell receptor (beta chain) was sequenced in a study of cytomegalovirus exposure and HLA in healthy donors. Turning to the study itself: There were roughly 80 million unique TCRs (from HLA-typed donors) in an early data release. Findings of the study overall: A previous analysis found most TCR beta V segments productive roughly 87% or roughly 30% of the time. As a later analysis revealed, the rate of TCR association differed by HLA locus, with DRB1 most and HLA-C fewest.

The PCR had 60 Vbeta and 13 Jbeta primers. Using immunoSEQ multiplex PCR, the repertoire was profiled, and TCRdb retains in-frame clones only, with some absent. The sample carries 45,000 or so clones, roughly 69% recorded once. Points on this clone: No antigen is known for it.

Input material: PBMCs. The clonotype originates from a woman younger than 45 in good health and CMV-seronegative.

CDR3 DNA sequence: TGTGCCAGCAGTCCCGAGGAGGCTGGGGCCAACGTCCTGACTTTC. Protein: CASSPEEAGANVLTF. J is TRBJ2-6 and V is TRBV13; D possibly corresponds to TRBD2 (5 bases). The V gene's germline CDR1 is PRHDT and CDR2 FYEKMQ (reference sequence). This CDR3 spans 15 amino acids. The V gene lost 6 bases and the J gene lost 2 bases, with 11 bases spanning the gap.